Sequencing of this TCR beta chain was carried out in a study of T cell changes during pregnancy in multiple sclerosis. Method: immunoSEQ multiplex PCR; TCRdb's copy keeps in-frame clones and lacks some. The table includes over 90,000 clones, 85% to 95% detected once. The J segment lost 2 bases and the V segment lost 5 bases, leaving 4 bases of the junction unmatched. The CDR3 is 15 amino acids. Looked up from germline, CDR1 is SGHNT and CDR2 is YYREEE (reference sequence). The receptor was isolated from a female donor with multiple sclerosis, enrolled in a pregnancy study. The input for sequencing was peripheral blood, taken after pregnancy. V gene TRBV5-4 combines with J gene TRBJ2-5, with TRBD2 matching 12 bases. The CDR3 coding sequence is TGTGCCAGCAGTCATCTAGCGGGAGGGCAAGAGACCCAGTACTTC. This translates into CASSHLAGGQETQYF.